This passage covers 21 T cell receptor beta chains from one sample sequenced in a study of OX40 agonist ivuxolimab in advanced cancers. Clones were read by immunoSEQ multiplex PCR, and TCRdb kept only the in-frame ones, dropping some. The sample has approximately 69,000 clones, 80% to 95% seen once. This sample comprised CD4+ or CD8+ T cells sorted from blood, obtained in a trial of the OX40 agonist ivuxolimab. The receptors stem from an adult with an advanced solid tumor such as melanoma, head and neck, liver or kidney cancer.

This chain links TRBV9 with TRBJ2-7; the D gene is possibly TRBD1 (6 bases). Trimming took 3 bases from V and 0 from J, leaving 13 bases between them. This CDR3 is built from 15 residues. In germline, CDR1 is SGDLS, CDR2 YYNGEE. CDR3 nucleotide sequence: TGTGCCAGCAGCGAAGGGACGGACAGCTCCTACGAGCAGTACTTC. Its protein is CASSEGTDSSYEQYF. Looking up the rest from reference TRBV9 and TRBJ2-7 gives the full variable domain: DSGVTQTPKHLITATGQRVTLRCSPRSGDLSVYWYQQSLDQGLQFLIQYYNGEERAKGNILERFSAQQFPDLHSELNLSSLELGDSALYFCASSEGTDSSYEQYFGPGTRLTVT.

This clone was seen only once. The V gene is TRBV5-1, the J gene TRBJ1-1; D might be TRBD1 (6 bases). CDR1 is SGHRS and CDR2 is YFSETQ in the germline V gene. Trimming left V 0 bases short and J 1 base short, with 10 bases between. CDR3 size: 15 residues. The CDR3 nucleotides read TGCGCCAGCAGCTTGGTCGGGGGCGAGAACACTGAAGCTTTCTTT. Protein: CASSLVGGENTEAFF.

The chain carries TRBV11-1 and TRBJ1-1; D remains ambiguous. V lost 2 bases, J lost 4 bases, and 11 bases lay in between. The CDR3 is made up of 14 amino acids. CDR1 is SGHAT and CDR2 is FQDESV in the germline V gene (reference sequence). The CDR3 reads CASSLRRGRTEAFF. The CDR3 nucleotides are TGTGCCAGCAGCTTAAGACGCGGCCGCACTGAAGCTTTCTTT.

The chain joins TRBV5-4 to TRBJ2-3, with a possible D match to TRBD1 (5 bases). The ends were cut back, 4 bases at V and 3 bases at J, with 18 bases in the middle. CDR3 size: 16 residues. Germline V CDR1 and CDR2: SGHNT, YYREEE (reference sequence). The DNA of the CDR3 is TGTGCCAGCAGCCTCCGGGCTAGGGGTACAACAGATACGCAGTATTTT. Amino acid sequence: CASSLRARGTTDTQYF.

This chain links TRBV5-8 with TRBJ2-7; TRBD1 aligns across 9 bases. This CDR3 has 15 amino acids. Germline V gene data show CDR1 as SGHTS and CDR2 as YDEGEE. The J segment lost 2 bases and the V segment lost 7 bases, leaving 10 bases of the junction unmatched. CDR3 coding DNA: TGTGCCAGCCGCCTCCGGGACAGGGTGGCCTACGAGCAGTACTTC. It encodes CASRLRDRVAYEQYF. Full variable domain (remainder filled in from reference TRBV5-8 and TRBJ2-7): EAGVTQSPTHLIKTRGQQATLRCSPISGHTSVYWYQQALGLGLQFLLWYDEGEERNRGNFPPRFSGRQFPNYSSELNVNALELEDSALYLCASRLRDRVAYEQYFGPGTRLTVT.

The CDR3 nucleotides read TGTGCCAGCACTACACTAGCGGGGGGTGAGCAGTTCTTC. Translating gives CASTTLAGGEQFF. The rearrangement uses TRBV6-1 and TRBJ2-1, with 12 positions matching TRBD2. The germline gives CDR1 MNHNS, CDR2 SASEGT. V shed 7 bases and J 9 bases; nucleotides not matched to a gene: 4. The CDR3 totals 13 residues.

The V and J genes are TRBV6-6 and TRBJ2-7, with D unclear. V was cut by 6 bases and J by 0 bases, with 12 bases left in between. CDR1 and CDR2 from the germline V gene are MNHNY and SVGAGI (reference sequence). This CDR3 region has 14 residues. The CDR3 region is CASRPPQPSYEQYF. CDR3 DNA sequence: TGTGCCAGCAGACCCCCCCAACCCTCCTACGAGCAGTACTTC.

The sample holds a few counts of this clone. The gene calls are TRBV19 and TRBJ1-3; TRBD1 matches 7 bases. CDR1 is LNHDA, CDR2 SQIVND, per germline (reference sequence). CDR3 length equals 14 residues. V lost 4 bases to trimming and J lost 0 bases; unmatched junction nucleotides: 0. The CDR3 is CASSTGGSGNTIYF. CDR3 nucleotides: TGTGCCAGTAGTACAGGGGGCTCTGGAAACACCATATATTTT.

The rearrangement joins TRBV19 to TRBJ1-6; 9 bases fit TRBD1. This CDR3 has 13 amino acids. The germline V gene has CDR1 LNHDA and CDR2 SQIVND (reference sequence). With V trimmed by 10 bases and J by 10 bases, 8 bases remained unmatched. The CDR3 region has the DNA TGTGCCACTCAGGACAGGGGTTGGTCACCCCTCCACTTT. Translation gives CATQDRGWSPLHF.

This chain joins TRBV30 and TRBJ1-1; maybe TRBD1 (6 bases). CDR3 length equals 14 residues. In germline, CDR1 is GTSNPN, CDR2 SVGIG (reference sequence). Deletions cut 2 bases from V and 1 base from J, with 11 bases between. CDR3 region: CAWSPRGGNTEAFF. CDR3 nucleotides: TGTGCCTGGAGTCCACGAGGGGGGAACACTGAAGCTTTCTTT.

As concerns this clone: The identical CDR3 is also encoded by other nucleotide sequences in the sample. The V and J genes are TRBV9 and TRBJ2-3; 7 nucleotides align to TRBD2. The CDR3 runs 13 residues. V lost 7 bases to trimming and J lost 5 bases; unmatched junction nucleotides: 7. Germline loops: CDR1 SGDLS, CDR2 YYNGEE. In DNA form, the CDR3 reads TGTGCCAGCGGGAGGGCCGGGGAAGATACGCAGTATTTT. Protein sequence: CASGRAGEDTQYF.

This chain connects TRBV27 to TRBJ2-7; 7 bases fit TRBD1. Germline V CDR1 and CDR2: MNHEY, SMNVEV (reference sequence). J gave up 5 bases and V 6 bases, and 10 bases lay outside the gene matches. The CDR3 sequence is 14 residues long. The CDR3 region has the DNA TGTGCCAGCAGGAGACAGGGAAGGTTCGACGAGCAGTACTTC. Translated: CASRRQGRFDEQYF.

The V and J genes are TRBV28 and TRBJ1-3; D is undetermined. The CDR3 totals 15 residues. V lost 3 bases to trimming and J lost 4 bases, with 13 bases between them. In germline, CDR1 is MDHEN, CDR2 SYDVKM. The CDR3 bases are TGTGCCAGCAGTTTCTCCGGGGTGGGGGGAAACACCATATATTTT. Its protein is CASSFSGVGGNTIYF.

The chain has TRBV5-1 and TRBJ1-1; D is perhaps TRBD1 (5 bases). Germline V gives CDR1 SGHRS, CDR2 YFSETQ. V was cut by 4 bases and J by 5 bases, with 15 bases left in between. This CDR3 comprises 14 residues. The CDR3 loop is CASSPTQGWTEAFF. DNA of the CDR3: TGCGCCAGCAGCCCGACCCAGGGTTGGACTGAAGCTTTCTTT.

This clone was seen a single time. The V call is TRBV19, the J call TRBJ1-5; 7 bases are a match to TRBD1. CDR1 and CDR2 from the germline V gene are LNHDA and SQIVND (reference sequence). The junction had 5 bases not matched to a gene; V was cut back by 9 bases and J by 3 bases. The CDR3 extends over 13 amino acids. CDR3 bases: TGTGCCAGCAGGGGGGGTGACAATCAGCCCCAGCATTTT. Encoded protein: CASRGGDNQPQHF.

The J gene is TRBJ1-2, the V gene TRBV16, with 7 bases fitting TRBD1. The V and J ends lost 4 bases and 4 bases, in that order; junction bases with no gene match: 15. Germline V gives CDR1 KGHSY, CDR2 FQNENV. This CDR3 contains 17 residues. The CDR3: CASSPPTGSPQPYGYTF. CDR3 coding DNA: TGTGCCAGCAGCCCGCCGACAGGGTCTCCTCAGCCCTATGGCTACACCTTC.

This rearrangement joins TRBV25-1 to TRBJ2-3, with a possible D match to TRBD1 (6 bases). CDR1 and CDR2 (germline): MGHDK, SYGVNS. With 2 bases removed from V and 8 bases from J, the gap between germline ends came to 14 bases. CDR3 size: 14 residues. CDR3 nucleotides: TGTGCCAGCAGTGAAAGCCCAACAGGGTTTACGCAGTATTTT. This sequence encodes CASSESPTGFTQYF. The whole variable domain, filled in from reference TRBV25-1 and TRBJ2-3, reads EADIYQTPRYLVIGTGKKITLECSQTMGHDKMYWYQQDPGMELHLIHYSYGVNSTEKGDLSSESTVSRIRTEHFPLTLESARPSHTSQYLCASSESPTGFTQYFGPGTRLTVL.

The V call is TRBV4-1, the J call TRBJ1-2, with D uncertain. V lost 5 bases, J lost 3 bases, and 13 bases lay in between. Germline CDR1 is MGHRA and CDR2 is YSYEKL. This CDR3 is 14 amino acids long. DNA for the CDR3: TGCGCCAGCAGCTATGGACCCGTGGACTATGGCTACACCTTC. Encoded protein: CASSYGPVDYGYTF.

The chain uses TRBV2 and TRBJ2-7, with 10 bases matching TRBD2. The germline V gene has CDR1 SNHLY and CDR2 FYNNEI. There are 14 residues in the CDR3. V trimming: 4 bases; J trimming: 3 bases; junction bases outside the gene matches: 3. The CDR3, as DNA: TGTGCCAGCAGTGGACTAGCGGGCTACTACGAGCAGTACTTC. As protein: CASSGLAGYYEQYF.

V and J are TRBV5-4 and TRBJ1-2; the D is unclear. This CDR3 is 12 amino acids long. The germline V gene has CDR1 SGHNT and CDR2 YYREEE (reference sequence). V was cut by 4 bases and J by 8 bases, with 12 bases left in between. This CDR3 reads CASSPTFSGYTF. In nucleotides, the CDR3 is TGTGCCAGCAGCCCAACCTTTTCCGGCTACACCTTC.

The genes are TRBV18 and TRBJ1-2; D remains unclear. V lost 2 bases and J lost 5, with 12 bases in between. Germline CDR1 is KGHSH and CDR2 is LQKENI. The CDR3 runs 14 residues. The CDR3 nucleotides are TGTGCCAGCTCACCAACCCCCGAGACTTATGGCTACACCTTC. Protein product: CASSPTPETYGYTF.